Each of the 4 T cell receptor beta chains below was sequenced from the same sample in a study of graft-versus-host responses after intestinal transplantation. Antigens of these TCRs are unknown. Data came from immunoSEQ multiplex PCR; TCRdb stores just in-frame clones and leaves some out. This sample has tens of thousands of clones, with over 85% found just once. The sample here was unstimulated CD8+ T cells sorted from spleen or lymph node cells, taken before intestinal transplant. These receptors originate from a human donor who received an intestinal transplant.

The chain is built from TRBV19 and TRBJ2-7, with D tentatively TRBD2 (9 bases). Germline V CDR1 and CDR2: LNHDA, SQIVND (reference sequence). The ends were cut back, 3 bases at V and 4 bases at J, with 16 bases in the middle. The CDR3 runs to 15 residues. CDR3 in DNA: TGTGCCAGTAGTATCCTAGCGGGACAGGAATACGAGCAGTACTTC. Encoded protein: CASSILAGQEYEQYF.

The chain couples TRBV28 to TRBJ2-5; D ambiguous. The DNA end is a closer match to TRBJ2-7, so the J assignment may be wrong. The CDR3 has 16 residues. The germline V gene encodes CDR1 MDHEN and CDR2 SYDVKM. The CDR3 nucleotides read TGTGCCAGCAGTTTCGAAGGGATCGAAGTTTACTACGAGCAGTACTTC. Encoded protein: CASSFEGIEVYYEQYF.

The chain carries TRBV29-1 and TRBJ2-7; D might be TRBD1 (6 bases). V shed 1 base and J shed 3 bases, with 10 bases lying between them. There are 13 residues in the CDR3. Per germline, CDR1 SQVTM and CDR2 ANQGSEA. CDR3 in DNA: TGCAGCGTTGAAGTGGGGGACAACTACGAGCAGTACTTC. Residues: CSVEVGDNYEQYF.

CDR3 in DNA: TGTGCCAGCAGTTACAACAACAGGGGGTACTACGAGCAGTACTTC. Translated, it gives CASSYNNRGYYEQYF. The chain links TRBV6-5 to TRBJ2-7; 8 bases are a match to TRBD1. After removal of 2 bases from V and 3 bases from J, the junction contained 6 bases not matched to a gene. From germline, CDR1 is MNHEY and CDR2 SVGAGI. This CDR3 has 15 amino acids.